Below are 27 T cell receptor beta chains sequenced from a single sample in a study of cytomegalovirus exposure and HLA in healthy donors. The PCR employed 60 Vbeta primers together with 13 Jbeta primers. Sequencing used immunoSEQ multiplex PCR; TCRdb keeps in-frame clones, though not all of them. The sample lists some 77,000 clones; nearly 80% were seen once. The sequencing input was PBMCs. The receptors here all came from a woman aged 45-65 years in good health and CMV-seropositive.

This clone was seen more than once but under ten times. The rearrangement links TRBV19 to TRBJ2-1, with a possible D match to TRBD2 (6 bases). V was trimmed by 6 bases and J by 10 bases, leaving 19 bases between them. CDR3 length: 14 residues. The germline V gene encodes CDR1 LNHDA and CDR2 SQIVND (reference sequence). The CDR3 DNA reads as TGTGCCAGTAGGGGGTTGGAGGGTTCGGGGGAGCAGTTCTTC. It translates to CASRGLEGSGEQFF.

This rearrangement joins TRBV27 to TRBJ2-3, with 8 bases that match TRBD2. V lost 10 bases to trimming and J lost 3 bases; unmatched junction nucleotides: 12. Germline-derived CDR1 and CDR2 are MNHEY and SMNVEV (reference sequence). This CDR3 has 15 residues. The CDR3 DNA is TGTGCCACCACCGAGTCTGGCGGGAGGACAGATACGCAGTATTTT. It encodes CATTESGGRTDTQYF.

The chain employs TRBV19 and TRBJ2-5; a possible D gene is TRBD2 (6 bases). V lost 0 bases to trimming and J lost 5 bases, with 7 bases between them. CDR3 length equals 13 residues. CDR1 LNHDA and CDR2 SQIVND come from the germline V gene (reference sequence). CDR3 coding DNA: TGTGCCAGTAGTATAGAGGCGGGGGAGACCCAGTACTTC. It codes for CASSIEAGETQYF.

This clone was counted a single time. This chain joins TRBV7-9 and TRBJ2-3, with 8 bases that match TRBD2. CDR3 length equals 18 residues. Germline CDR1 is SEHNR and CDR2 is FQNEAQ (reference sequence). V lost 5 bases, J lost 2 bases, and 15 bases stayed unmatched. For the CDR3, the DNA is TGTGCCAGCAGCCGGAGCGATATCGGCGGGAGGAACACAGATACGCAGTATTTT. The encoded protein is CASSRSDIGGRNTDTQYF.

This rearrangement joins TRBV19 to TRBJ1-1, with D possibly being TRBD1 (5 bases). Germline loops: CDR1 LNHDA, CDR2 SQIVND (reference sequence). V lost 6 bases and J 0 bases, leaving 8 bases between the germline ends. The CDR3 covers 13 residues. CDR3 amino acids: CASRLGVNTEAFF. The CDR3 bases are TGTGCCAGTAGGTTAGGGGTGAACACTGAAGCTTTCTTT.

The chain combines TRBV7-9 with TRBJ1-1; 9 bases line up with TRBD1. V shed 5 bases, J shed 7 bases, and the junction held 11 bases outside the gene matches. CDR1 is SEHNR, CDR2 FQNEAQ, per germline (reference sequence). The CDR3 sequence is 15 residues long. The CDR3 nucleotides read TGTGCCAGCAGCCGGGACAGGGACAGGGCCGGTGAAGCTTTCTTT. It translates to CASSRDRDRAGEAFF.

The chain joins TRBV27 to TRBJ2-7, with D maybe TRBD1 (5 bases). This CDR3 is built from 11 residues. V was pared by 5 bases and J by 7 bases, with 9 bases between. Germline lookup yields CDR1 MNHEY and CDR2 SMNVEV (reference sequence). CDR3 residues: CASSKGMEQYF. DNA for the CDR3: TGTGCCAGCAGTAAGGGGATGGAGCAGTACTTC.

The V call is TRBV19, the J call TRBJ1-2, with D possibly being TRBD1 (5 bases). V lost 7 bases to trimming and J lost 4 bases, with 16 bases between them. The CDR3 consists of 14 residues. Germline assignment: CDR1 LNHDA and CDR2 SQIVND (reference sequence). CDR3 DNA sequence: TGTGCCAGTATCGGCGAAGGGGAGGGCTATGGCTACACCTTC. This codes for CASIGEGEGYGYTF.

The table lists this clone with a few counts. This chain joins TRBV6-6 and TRBJ2-2; 9 bases map to TRBD1. V shed 5 bases and J 6 bases; nucleotides not matched to a gene: 4. Germline CDR1 reads MNHNY; CDR2 reads SVGAGI (reference sequence). The CDR3 runs 14 residues. This CDR3 reads CASSRDRESGELFF. In DNA, the CDR3 is TGTGCCAGCAGTAGGGACAGGGAATCCGGGGAGCTGTTTTTT.

V usage is TRBV5-5 and J usage is TRBJ2-5; 16 nucleotides align to TRBD2. V lost 4 bases to trimming and J lost 5 bases; unmatched junction nucleotides: 8. CDR1 and CDR2 (germline): SGHKS, YYEKEE (reference sequence). The length of the CDR3 is 17 residues. CDR3: CASSQGTSGGARETQYF. CDR3 nucleotides: TGTGCCAGCAGCCAAGGGACTAGCGGGGGGGCCCGGGAGACCCAGTACTTC.

On this clone itself: A read error may produce the germline difference seen at one junction end. The V gene is TRBV7-7, the J gene TRBJ2-1; 16 nucleotides match TRBD2. CDR1 SSHAT and CDR2 FNYEAQ come from the germline V gene (reference sequence). The CDR3 has 16 amino acids. DNA for the CDR3: TGTGCTAGCAGCCGCGGGACTAGCGGGGGGGCCAATGAGCAGTTCTTC. Translation: CASSRGTSGGANEQFF. The full variable domain, completed using reference TRBV7-7 and TRBJ2-1, is GAGVSQSPRYKVTKRGQDVTLRCDPISSHATLYWYQQALGQGPEFLTYFNYEAQPDKSGLPSDRFSAERPEGSISTLTIQRTEQRDSAMYRCASSRGTSGGANEQFFGPGTRLTVL.

Here the CDR3 DNA reads TGTGCTAGTGGTCTGCGGACAGGAACTGAAGCTTTCTTT. Translating it yields CASGLRTGTEAFF. The chain has TRBV12-5 and TRBJ1-1; 7 bases are a match to TRBD1. J lost 5 bases, V lost 5 bases, and 5 bases had no gene match. Germline V gene lookup returns CDR1 LGHNT and CDR2 FRNRAP. CDR3 length: 13 residues.

This clone was detected a few times. The chain is built from TRBV5-6 and TRBJ1-4, with 8 bases identical to TRBD1. V dropped 2 bases and J dropped 7; count of bases not matched to a gene: 4. The germline CDR1 and CDR2 sequences are SGHDT and YYEEEE. The length of the CDR3 is 14 residues. The CDR3 loop reads CASSFGQGGEKLFF. The CDR3 coding sequence is TGTGCCAGCAGCTTCGGACAGGGCGGTGAAAAACTGTTTTTT.

The chain employs TRBV6-6 and TRBJ2-2; 9 bases align to TRBD1. The CDR3 sequence is 16 residues long. The junction had 5 bases not matched to a gene; V was cut back by 5 bases and J by 1 base. Germline lookup yields CDR1 MNHNY and CDR2 SVGAGI (reference sequence). The CDR3 DNA follows: TGTGCCAGCAGTGCGACAGGGGGTTGGAACACCGGGGAGCTGTTTTTT. Encoded protein: CASSATGGWNTGELFF.

Only a few counts were recorded for this clone. At one of its ends the junction is not consistent with the germline gene, which may arise from a read error. The gene calls are TRBV7-9 and TRBJ2-5; 8 nucleotides agree with TRBD2. From germline, CDR1 is SEHNR and CDR2 FQNEAQ (reference sequence). The CDR3 length is 14 residues. CDR3 residues: CSSSLALAEETQYF. The CDR3 DNA reads TGTTCCAGCAGCTTAGCACTAGCGGAAGAGACCCAGTACTTC.

J is TRBJ1-4 and V is TRBV4-1; D possibly corresponds to TRBD1 (6 bases). The CDR3 extends over 16 amino acids. Trimming shortened V by 0 bases and J by 8 bases, and 16 bases separated the two germline ends. Germline V gene data show CDR1 as MGHRA and CDR2 as YSYEKL. CDR3 in amino acids: CASSQDEGQNWEKLFF. For the CDR3, the DNA is TGCGCCAGCAGCCAAGATGAGGGACAAAATTGGGAAAAACTGTTTTTT.

The chain links TRBV5-6 to TRBJ2-2, with 11 positions matching TRBD1. Germline loops: CDR1 SGHDT, CDR2 YYEEEE. There are 15 residues in the CDR3. The junction had 5 bases not matched to a gene; V was cut back by 5 bases and J by 5 bases. CDR3: CASSGTGGRTGELFF. The CDR3 DNA reads TGTGCCAGCAGTGGGACAGGGGGGCGTACCGGGGAGCTGTTTTTT.

The chain has TRBV23-1 and TRBJ2-7; D perhaps matches TRBD2 (6 bases). TRBV23-1 is assigned to the ORF class and has an uncertain function. The CDR3 covers 16 residues. The V gene lost 0 bases and the J gene lost 0 bases, with 12 bases spanning the gap. The CDR3 is CASSQSRGASSYEQYV. CDR3 nucleotide sequence: TGCGCCAGCAGTCAATCTCGCGGGGCTTCCTCCTACGAGCAGTACGTC.

The chain carries TRBV20-1 and TRBJ1-1; TRBD1 agrees at 8 bases. The V segment lost 5 bases and the J segment 11 bases; nucleotides outside the gene matches: 7. This CDR3 contains 11 residues. Germline V gene data show CDR1 as DFQATT and CDR2 as SNEGSKA (reference sequence). CDR3 residues: CSAGRDRRAFF. Written as DNA, the CDR3 is TGCAGTGCTGGACGGGACAGGAGGGCTTTCTTT.

The V and J genes are TRBV5-1 and TRBJ2-1, with 11 nucleotides matching TRBD2. The length of the CDR3 is 16 residues. CDR1 SGHRS and CDR2 YFSETQ come from the germline V gene. Losses at the gene ends were 3 bases for V and 3 bases for J; bases not matched to a gene: 5. Here the CDR3 DNA reads TGCGCCAGCAGCTCCCTAGGACTAGCGGGCTACAATGAGCAGTTCTTC. Its translation: CASSSLGLAGYNEQFF.

This chain uses TRBV6-1 with TRBJ1-1; D remains unclear. Germline-derived CDR1 and CDR2 are MNHNS and SASEGT. Trimming removed 3 bases at V and 1 base at J, with 9 bases between. The CDR3 is 14 residues long. The CDR3 spells CASSDRLGNTEAFF. The CDR3 bases are TGTGCCAGCAGTGATCGACTGGGGAACACTGAAGCTTTCTTT.

The V and J genes are TRBV7-8 and TRBJ2-5; 10 nucleotides align to TRBD2. Losses at the gene ends were 3 bases for V and 4 bases for J; bases not matched to a gene: 8. This CDR3 is built from 16 residues. Germline loops: CDR1 SGHVS, CDR2 FQNEAQ. As DNA, the CDR3 is TGTGCCAGCAGCTTTAGTAGCGGGAGGTATTCAGAGACCCAGTACTTC. It specifies CASSFSSGRYSETQYF.

V usage is TRBV7-8 and J usage is TRBJ2-2, with 10 bases aligning to TRBD1. Germline lookup yields CDR1 SGHVS and CDR2 FQNEAQ. The junction had 12 bases not matched to a gene; V was cut back by 5 bases and J by 6 bases. This CDR3 has 17 amino acids. The chain's CDR3 is CASSQPPSGTGAGELFF. The CDR3 DNA sequence: TGTGCCAGCAGCCAACCTCCATCAGGGACAGGGGCCGGGGAGCTGTTTTTT.

The V and J genes are TRBV14 and TRBJ2-2, with TRBD2 identical over 8 bases. The CDR3 covers 16 residues. Germline V gene lookup returns CDR1 SGHDN and CDR2 FVKESK. J gave up 4 bases and V 3 bases, and 7 bases lay outside the gene matches. Written as DNA, the CDR3 is TGTGCCAGCAGCCAGGTAGCGGGGACCTCCACCGGGGAGCTGTTTTTT. Residues: CASSQVAGTSTGELFF.

The chain employs TRBV4-2 and TRBJ1-4; D remains ambiguous. The CDR3 contains 16 residues. V lost 0 bases to trimming and J lost 3 bases, with 11 bases between them. Germline-derived CDR1 and CDR2 are LGHNA and YNFKEQ. CDR3 bases: TGTGCCAGCAGCCAAGATCTGGCAGAAGCTAATGAAAAACTGTTTTTT. This translates into CASSQDLAEANEKLFF.

The V gene is TRBV10-3, the J gene TRBJ1-1; D not certain. In germline, CDR1 is ENHRY, CDR2 SYGVKD. The CDR3 consists of 13 residues. V was pared by 5 bases and J by 2 bases, with 9 bases between. DNA for the CDR3: TGTGCCATCAGTCACACACAAAACACTGAAGCTTTCTTT. Its translation: CAISHTQNTEAFF.

This clone appeared a single time. The chain is built from TRBV5-6 and TRBJ1-5; tentatively, D is TRBD1 (6 bases). V was trimmed by 2 bases and J by 4 bases, leaving 7 bases between them. The CDR3 runs to 13 residues. The germline V gene has CDR1 SGHDT and CDR2 YYEEEE. The CDR3: CASSFTGNQPQHF. The CDR3 DNA reads TGTGCCAGCAGCTTTACAGGGAATCAGCCCCAGCATTTT.